This T cell receptor beta chain derives from a study of regulatory T cells in long-lasting Graves disease. Overall study context: Graves' disease counted as persistent after over 5 years of antithyroid drugs with positive TSH receptor antibodies. General observations from the study: The study found lower TCR diversity in persistent Graves' patients than in newly diagnosed ones. Persistent disease favored TRBV28, TRBJ1-2 and TRBJ2-5.

Trimming at V came to 6 bases and at J to 4 bases, leaving 4 bases not matched to a gene. The CDR3 has 15 amino acids. Time point reported: persistent/refractory GD, antithyroid drugs over 5 years with positive TRAb. Researchers made the TCR library from RNA that was extracted from PBMCs. This clonotype was seen repeatedly, ten times or more. Its antigen remains unknown. Libraries of TCR beta came from iRepertoire HTBI primers plus Arm-PCR of CDR3 regions. TCRdb re-called the multiplex PCR reads with MiXCR, one entry per CDR3 protein. In the table there are about 470,000 distinct CDR3 sequences, 20% to 25% of which are singletons.

This clonotype was obtained from a female donor with Graves disease. Sequencing used peripheral blood mononuclear cells (PBMCs), obtained when the disease was refractory, from a patient treated with antithyroid drugs. V is TRBV12-3 or TRBV12-4 and J is TRBJ2-6, with 9 bases matching TRBD1. Here the CDR3 DNA reads TGTGCCAGCAGCACAGGGGGCGGAGGGGCCAACGTCCTGACTTTC. Translation: CASSTGGGGANVLTF.